This T cell receptor (beta chain) was retrieved from a study of vaccination and CD4 T cells after COVID-19. Study-wide results and caveats: Spike mono-reactivity marked 304 of 307 vaccine-specific clones in convalescent patients.

Germline loops: CDR1 SQVTM, CDR2 ANQGSEA. The length of the CDR3 is 14 residues. V lost 1 base and J 3 bases, leaving 12 bases between the germline ends. As to treatment: approximately 10-day PBMC culture with coronavirus spike peptide pools or control peptides (ViraFEST assay). This clonotype was seen a handful of times. Its antigen is unknown. The Oncomine TCR Beta short-read assay sequenced DNA from cultured CD4+ T cells. TCRdb itself ran the PCR reads through MiXCR, one entry per CDR3 protein. The top ten hold less than 5.5% of the sample, which has about 21,000 distinct CDR3 sequences, around 35% seen once.

The input for sequencing was CD4+ T cells from blood, cultured in vitro, taken before SARS-CoV-2 vaccination. This receptor was identified in a human donor who had recovered from COVID-19. The chain couples TRBV29-1 to TRBJ2-5; D is ambiguous. The CDR3 region is CSVEAPGWEETQYF. In nucleotides, the CDR3 is TGCAGCGTTGAAGCTCCAGGCTGGGAAGAGACCCAGTACTTC.